These 10 T cell receptor beta chains share one sample of origin, sequenced in a study of cytomegalovirus exposure and HLA in healthy donors. Primers: 60 Vbeta forward and 13 Jbeta reverse. TCRdb keeps only in-frame clones here, not all; method: immunoSEQ multiplex PCR. The data hold 150,000 or so clones, with roughly 80% observed a single time. The specimen sequenced was PBMCs. The receptor set was obtained from a middle-aged man in good health and CMV-seropositive.

The rearrangement joins TRBV15 to TRBJ2-5; D is unclear. The V end lost 0 bases, the J end lost 3 bases, and 11 bases lay between the germline ends. CDR3 length: 15 residues. CDR1 LNHNV and CDR2 YYDKDF come from the germline V gene (reference sequence). This chain's CDR3 is CATSRDLAIKETQYF. CDR3 bases: TGTGCCACCAGCAGAGATCTTGCTATTAAAGAGACCCAGTACTTC.

The chain couples TRBV18 to TRBJ2-3; tentatively, D is TRBD2 (5 bases). V was pared by 4 bases and J by 0 bases, with 14 bases between. This CDR3 has 16 amino acids. The V gene's germline CDR1 is KGHSH and CDR2 LQKENI. The chain's CDR3 is CASSREGSASTDTQYF. For the CDR3, the DNA is TGTGCCAGCTCACGTGAGGGATCGGCTAGCACAGATACGCAGTATTTT.

The chain combines TRBV28 with TRBJ1-5; 11 bases align to TRBD1. This CDR3 has 16 amino acids. Germline CDR1 reads MDHEN; CDR2 reads SYDVKM. The ends lost 8 bases at V and 0 bases at J; junction bases unmatched: 6. CDR3 nucleotide sequence: TGTGCCAGCGAGTGGGGACAGGGGGTTAGCAATCAGCCCCAGCATTTT. Amino acids: CASEWGQGVSNQPQHF.

J is TRBJ2-5 and V is TRBV29-1, with D possibly TRBD2 on 6 matching bases. The CDR3 totals 11 residues. Trimming took off 4 bases at V and 4 bases at J, with 7 bases between the two ends. CDR1 and CDR2 (germline): SQVTM, ANQGSEA. Here the CDR3 DNA reads TGCAGCGTTGGCGGGGTAGAGACCCAGTACTTC. This translates into CSVGGVETQYF. Together with reference TRBV29-1 and TRBJ2-5, the CDR3 gives the full variable domain: SAVISQKPSRDICQRGTSLTIQCQVDSQVTMMFWYRQQPGQSLTLIATANQGSEATYESGFVIDKFPISRPNLTFSTLTVSNMSPEDSSIYLCSVGGVETQYFGPGTRLLVL.

V and J are TRBV7-9 and TRBJ1-1; 11 nucleotides agree with TRBD1. The CDR3 contains 14 residues. The trim removed 3 bases at V and 3 bases at J, leaving 0 bases unmatched. Germline assignment: CDR1 SEHNR and CDR2 FQNEAQ (reference sequence). The CDR3 loop is CASSLDRGHTEAFF. As DNA, the CDR3 is TGTGCCAGCAGCTTGGACAGGGGGCACACTGAAGCTTTCTTT.

The chain's CDR3 is CAISGTDDTQYF. CDR3 DNA sequence: TGTGCCATCAGTGGGACAGATGATACGCAGTATTTT. V usage is TRBV10-3 and J usage is TRBJ2-3; D possibly corresponds to TRBD1 (6 bases). Trimming took off 4 bases at V and 6 bases at J, with 8 bases between the two ends. The CDR3 has 12 amino acids. Germline values: CDR1 ENHRY, CDR2 SYGVKD.

This chain connects TRBV28 to TRBJ2-7; D remains unclear. Germline loops: CDR1 MDHEN, CDR2 SYDVKM. With 5 bases removed from V and 4 bases from J, the gap between germline ends came to 9 bases. The CDR3 totals 12 residues. CDR3 protein: CASSLNYYEQYF. For the CDR3, the DNA is TGTGCCAGCAGTCTCAACTATTACGAGCAGTACTTC.

The rearrangement joins TRBV1 to TRBJ2-3; the D call TRBD2 from the table was never checked on the DNA. TRBV1 is deemed a pseudogene. This CDR3 spans 16 amino acids. This CDR3 reads CTSSQDPREGTDTQYF. CDR3 sequence (DNA): TGCACCAGCAGCCAAGATCCGCGGGAGGGCACAGATACGCAGTATTTT.

The chain joins TRBV7-9 to TRBJ2-2; 7 bases align to TRBD1. This CDR3 region has 12 residues. Trimming removed 9 bases from V and 4 bases from J; junction bases left unmatched: 2. Germline V lookup: CDR1 SEHNR, CDR2 FQNEAQ (reference sequence). CDR3 coding DNA: TGTGCCAGTACAGGGGTCACCGGGGAGCTGTTTTTT. The encoded protein is CASTGVTGELFF.

This rearrangement joins TRBV5-1 to TRBJ2-7, with a possible D match to TRBD2 (6 bases). Looked up from germline, CDR1 is SGHRS and CDR2 is YFSETQ. The CDR3 length is 13 residues. V was clipped by 2 bases and J by 3 bases, with 9 bases between them. The CDR3 region is CASSFSGDYEQYF. The DNA for the CDR3 is TGCGCCAGCAGCTTTTCGGGAGACTACGAGCAGTACTTC.